The text below deals with one T cell receptor beta chain. Libraries were prepared by immunoSEQ multiplex PCR; TCRdb keeps only in-frame clonotypes and omits some of them. Of tens of thousands of clones in the sample, 70% to 85% were seen once. J gave up 5 bases and V 5 bases, and 4 bases lay outside the gene matches. Germline loops: CDR1 MNHEY, CDR2 SMNVEV (reference sequence). The CDR3 spans 13 residues. This specimen belongs to a study of blood T cell repertoires in COVID-19. Study-wide background: Whether acute or convalescent, the COVID-19 samples came from the United States, Italy and Spain. In each case, the material was cDNA or gDNA derived from T cells, B-cell-depleted T cells, or PBMCs.

Sample: peripheral blood. This TCR came from a man in his forties or fifties with acute or convalescent COVID-19. The chain employs TRBV27 and TRBJ2-3, with TRBD1 matching over 7 bases. The CDR3 DNA sequence: TGTGCCAGCAGTGAGGGGGCAGGAGATACGCAGTATTTT. It is translated as CASSEGAGDTQYF.